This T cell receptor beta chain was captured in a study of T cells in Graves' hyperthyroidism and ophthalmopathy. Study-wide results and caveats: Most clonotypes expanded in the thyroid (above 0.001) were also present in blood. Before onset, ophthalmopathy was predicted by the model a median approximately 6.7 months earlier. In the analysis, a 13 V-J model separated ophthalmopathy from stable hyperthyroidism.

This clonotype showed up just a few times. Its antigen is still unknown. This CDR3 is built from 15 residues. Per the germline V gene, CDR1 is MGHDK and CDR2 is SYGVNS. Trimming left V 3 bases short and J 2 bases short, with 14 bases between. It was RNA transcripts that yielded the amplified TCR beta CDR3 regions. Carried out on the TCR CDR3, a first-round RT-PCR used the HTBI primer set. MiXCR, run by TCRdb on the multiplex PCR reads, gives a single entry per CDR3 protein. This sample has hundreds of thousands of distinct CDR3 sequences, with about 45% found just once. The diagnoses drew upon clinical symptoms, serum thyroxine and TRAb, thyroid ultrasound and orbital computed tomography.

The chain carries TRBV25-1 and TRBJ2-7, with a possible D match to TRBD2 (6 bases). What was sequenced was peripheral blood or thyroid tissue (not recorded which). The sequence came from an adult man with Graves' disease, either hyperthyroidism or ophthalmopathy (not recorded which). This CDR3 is CASSESQWRAYEQYF. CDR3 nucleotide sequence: TGTGCCAGCAGTGAGTCCCAGTGGAGGGCCTACGAGCAGTACTTC.